The 25 T cell receptor beta chains listed next were all sequenced from one sample in a study of vaccination and CD4 T cells after COVID-19. The sample's treatment: approximately 9-day PBMC culture with coronavirus spike peptide pools or control peptides (ViraFEST assay). No antigen is known for these receptors. Cultured CD4+ T cells had their DNA profiled by the Oncomine TCR Beta short-read assay. TCRdb recomputed calls from the PCR reads with MiXCR, one row per CDR3 protein. Here the sample spans about 21,000 distinct CDR3 sequences, 42% being singletons. The sample was CD4+ T cells from blood, cultured in vitro, taken before SARS-CoV-2 vaccination. The receptors come from a human donor who received a COVID-19 vaccine.

The chain couples TRBV19 to TRBJ1-4, with D unresolved. CDR3 length equals 15 residues. Germline CDR1 LNHDA, CDR2 SQIVND (reference sequence). With 1 base removed from V and 4 bases from J, the gap between germline ends came to 10 bases. The CDR3 coding sequence is TGTGCCAGTAGTATAGCCGGGCCGCTTAATGAAAAACTGTTTTTT. Translation: CASSIAGPLNEKLFF.

The chain links TRBV7-9 to TRBJ1-4; TRBD1 might be the D (5 bases). The length of the CDR3 is 16 residues. Germline V CDR1 and CDR2: SEHNR, FQNEAQ (reference sequence). Trimming pared 1 base from V and 3 bases from J, leaving 12 bases between. Here the CDR3 DNA reads TGTGCCAGCAGCTTAGGGAGGGGTTTATCTAATGAAAAACTGTTTTTT. Protein sequence: CASSLGRGLSNEKLFF.

The chain joins TRBV19 to TRBJ2-5, with 7 bases matching TRBD1. Germline CDR1 is LNHDA and CDR2 is SQIVND (reference sequence). V was clipped by 0 bases and J by 5 bases; unmatched bases: 12. CDR3 length equals 17 residues. CDR3 DNA: TGTGCCAGTAGTATAGATCCCGGGGCAGGGGGTCTGGAGACCCAGTACTTC. Translated, it gives CASSIDPGAGGLETQYF. The full variable domain, completed using reference TRBV19 and TRBJ2-5, is DGGITQSPKYLFRKEGQNVTLSCEQNLNHDAMYWYRQDPGQGLRLIYYSQIVNDFQKGDIAEGYSVSREKKESFPLTVTSAQKNPTAFYLCASSIDPGAGGLETQYFGPGTRLLVL.

This clonotype is a singleton in its sample. The chain employs TRBV7-9 and TRBJ1-1; TRBD1 aligns across 10 bases. There are 16 residues in the CDR3. Germline V CDR1 and CDR2: SEHNR, FQNEAQ (reference sequence). The V segment lost 4 bases and the J segment 3 bases; nucleotides outside the gene matches: 8. The CDR3 nucleotides read TGTGCCAGCAGCTCCGGACAGGGGGAGGGATACACTGAAGCTTTCTTT. This gives the protein CASSSGQGEGYTEAFF.

With respect to this clonotype: A read error is likely, as this CDR3 ends without the conserved phenylalanine or tryptophan. V and J are TRBV30 and TRBJ1-2; no firm D call. The germline V gene encodes CDR1 GTSNPN and CDR2 SVGIG (reference sequence). V was shortened by 4 bases and J by 1 base, with 4 bases between the two germline ends. The CDR3 spans 11 residues. The CDR3 reads CAWTDNYGYTI. The CDR3 nucleotides read TGTGCCTGGACAGATAACTATGGCTACACCATC.

V is TRBV24-1 and J is TRBJ2-5; possibly TRBD1 for D (6 bases). The CDR3 runs to 15 residues. The germline gives CDR1 KGHDR, CDR2 SFDVKD. The V end was cut by 3 bases, the J end by 5 bases, with 15 bases between. The CDR3 DNA is TGTGCCACCAGTGATCGACTCAGGGGCGAGGAGACCCAGTACTTC. It yields the protein CATSDRLRGEETQYF.

The chain carries TRBV20-1 and TRBJ2-1; 7 nucleotides match TRBD2. Germline trimming cut 3 bases from V and 0 bases from J; bases unmatched to any gene: 17. The CDR3 consists of 19 residues. In germline, CDR1 is DFQATT, CDR2 SNEGSKA (reference sequence). DNA for the CDR3: TGCAGTGCTAGTCGCGGCTCCGGGAGGTGGGAAAGCTCCTACAATGAGCAGTTCTTC. It specifies CSASRGSGRWESSYNEQFF.

The chain recombines TRBV2 with TRBJ2-5; 8 nucleotides line up with TRBD1. CDR3 length: 14 residues. Germline loops: CDR1 SNHLY, CDR2 FYNNEI. The V gene end was trimmed by 2 bases and the J gene end by 5 bases; junction bases not matched to a gene: 4. For the CDR3, the DNA is TGTGCCAGCAGTGAACAGGGGGCACGGGAGACCCAGTACTTC. Protein sequence: CASSEQGARETQYF.

The V and J genes are TRBV7-6 and TRBJ2-5; D uncertain. Germline CDR1 SGHVS, CDR2 FNYEAQ. V was cut by 4 bases and J by 2 bases, with 2 bases left in between. This CDR3 is 11 amino acids long. The CDR3 protein is CASSSQETQYF. The DNA of the CDR3 is TGTGCCAGCAGCTCTCAAGAGACCCAGTACTTC.

In this sample, this clonotype turned up a few times. This chain uses TRBV5-4 with TRBJ2-3, with TRBD2 matching over 11 bases. The CDR3 runs 15 residues. Per the germline V gene, CDR1 is SGHNT and CDR2 is YYREEE (reference sequence). Unmatched junction bases numbered 3, after V lost 4 bases and J lost 2 bases. The CDR3: CASSHSGGATDTQYF. The CDR3 coding sequence is TGTGCCAGCAGCCATAGCGGGGGGGCCACAGATACGCAGTATTTT.

The chain carries TRBV9 and TRBJ2-3; D gene ambiguous. This CDR3 has 14 residues. The germline V and J ends were trimmed by 0 bases and 3 bases, with 8 bases remaining between them. Germline loops: CDR1 SGDLS, CDR2 YYNGEE. The CDR3 DNA follows: TGTGCCAGCAGCGTAGGTAGGTCGACAGATACGCAGTATTTT. Its protein product is CASSVGRSTDTQYF.

The chain recombines TRBV7-9 with TRBJ2-7; TRBD2 aligns across 8 bases. Germline V gene lookup returns CDR1 SEHNR and CDR2 FQNEAQ (reference sequence). The V and J ends lost 3 bases and 0 bases, in that order; junction bases with no gene match: 10. The CDR3 contains 17 residues. CDR3 protein: CASSFSGVRGSSYEQYF. The CDR3 coding sequence is TGTGCCAGCAGCTTTAGCGGGGTAAGAGGGAGCTCCTACGAGCAGTACTTC.

This rearrangement joins TRBV6-1 to TRBJ2-7, with D tentatively TRBD1 (6 bases). Trimming removed 4 bases from V and 0 bases from J, with 13 bases in between. From germline, CDR1 is MNHNS and CDR2 SASEGT. The CDR3 contains 15 residues. CDR3: CASSVVPGDSYEQYF. CDR3 coding DNA: TGTGCCAGCAGTGTAGTACCAGGGGACTCCTACGAGCAGTACTTC.

By sample share, this clonotype is medium-sized. The chain combines TRBV7-3 with TRBJ2-7, with D perhaps matching TRBD2 (6 bases). Trimming stripped 2 bases from V and 0 bases from J, with 11 bases between. The germline V gene has CDR1 SGHTA and CDR2 FQGTGA. This CDR3 has 15 amino acids. In nucleotides, the CDR3 is TGTGCCAGCAGCTTATCTGGCGGGGCCTCCTACGAGCAGTACTTC. This codes for CASSLSGGASYEQYF.

The chain employs TRBV6-1 and TRBJ1-3; a possible D gene is TRBD1 (5 bases). V was pared by 2 bases and J by 0 bases, with 11 bases between. The germline gives CDR1 MNHNS, CDR2 SASEGT. CDR3 length: 16 residues. The CDR3: CASSETAGDSGNTIYF. The CDR3 coding sequence is TGTGCCAGCAGTGAAACGGCGGGGGACTCTGGAAACACCATATATTTT.

The table lists this clonotype with a few counts. V and J are TRBV15 and TRBJ2-5; 7 bases match TRBD1. The CDR3 extends over 14 amino acids. CDR1 is LNHNV, CDR2 YYDKDF, per germline (reference sequence). Losses at the gene ends were 4 bases for V and 2 bases for J; bases not matched to a gene: 4. The CDR3 reads CATSKGQPQETQYF. CDR3 coding DNA: TGTGCCACCAGCAAGGGACAGCCTCAAGAGACCCAGTACTTC.

The chain has TRBV11-2 and TRBJ1-1; no clear D gene. In germline, CDR1 is SGHAT, CDR2 FQNNGV. V lost 3 bases to trimming and J lost 3 bases, with 2 bases between them. CDR3 size: 11 residues. CDR3 nucleotides: TGTGCCAGCAGCTTCCACACTGAAGCTTTCTTT. Protein product: CASSFHTEAFF.

The chain couples TRBV2 to TRBJ1-1; 7 nucleotides align to TRBD1. The CDR3 covers 16 residues. Germline V gene lookup returns CDR1 SNHLY and CDR2 FYNNEI. The V segment lost 8 bases and the J segment 0 bases; nucleotides outside the gene matches: 12. DNA for the CDR3: TGTGCCAGCCAACTCGAAAGGGGGCGCTTGAACACTGAAGCTTTCTTT. It translates to CASQLERGRLNTEAFF. The full variable domain, rest sourced from reference TRBV2 and TRBJ1-1, is EPEVTQTPSHQVTQMGQEVILRCVPISNHLYFYWYRQILGQKVEFLVSFYNNEISEKSEIFDDQFSVERPDGSNFTLKIRSTKLEDSAMYFCASQLERGRLNTEAFFGQGTRLTVV.

The sample holds a few counts of this clonotype. This chain joins TRBV7-6 and TRBJ1-5, with D unresolved. The V end lost 2 bases, the J end lost 5 bases, and 13 bases lay between the germline ends. CDR1 and CDR2 (germline): SGHVS, FNYEAQ. This CDR3 contains 15 residues. CDR3 bases: TGTGCCAGCAGCTTACTCGGTTCTCGGGATCAGCCCCAGCATTTT. The encoded protein is CASSLLGSRDQPQHF.

The sample holds a few counts of this clonotype. The V call is TRBV7-2, the J call TRBJ2-7; possibly TRBD1 for D (5 bases). Germline CDR1 is SGHTA and CDR2 is FQGNSA. The CDR3 runs to 15 residues. V lost 1 base, J lost 0 bases, and 10 bases lay in between. This chain's CDR3 is CASSLEDRSSYEQYF. CDR3 nucleotide sequence: TGTGCCAGCAGCTTAGAAGACAGAAGCTCCTACGAGCAGTACTTC.

The J gene is TRBJ1-4, the V gene TRBV19; D unresolved. The germline V gene has CDR1 LNHDA and CDR2 SQIVND (reference sequence). Trimming left V 6 bases short and J 7 bases short, with 18 bases between. The CDR3 sequence is 15 residues long. The CDR3 is CASSQDGFGVEKLFF. The CDR3 DNA follows: TGTGCCAGTAGCCAAGACGGCTTTGGTGTTGAAAAACTGTTTTTT.

The genes are TRBV19 and TRBJ1-1, with D unresolved. This CDR3 has 12 residues. Trimming pared 7 bases from V and 8 bases from J, leaving 14 bases between. Germline lookup yields CDR1 LNHDA and CDR2 SQIVND (reference sequence). CDR3 bases: TGTGCCAGTACTATTCGCGGTCAGGAAGCTTTCTTT. It codes for CASTIRGQEAFF.

This clonotype was counted between two and nine times. The chain has TRBV19 and TRBJ1-1; D gene uncertain. Germline-derived CDR1 and CDR2 are LNHDA and SQIVND (reference sequence). The V end lost 6 bases, the J end lost 0 bases, and 11 bases lay between the germline ends. The CDR3 loop spans 14 amino acids. CDR3 bases: TGTGCCAGTAGGGCCCCTCCCTTGAACACTGAAGCTTTCTTT. Amino acids: CASRAPPLNTEAFF.

This clonotype came up a few times. This rearrangement joins TRBV30 to TRBJ1-3; D call uncertain. Trimming left V 0 bases short and J 0 bases short, with 12 bases between. Germline assignment: CDR1 GTSNPN and CDR2 SVGIG (reference sequence). The CDR3 loop spans 16 amino acids. The CDR3 DNA follows: TGTGCCTGGAGTGTATATAGGGTACGCTCTGGAAACACCATATATTTT. It yields the protein CAWSVYRVRSGNTIYF.

This clonotype was counted once. The V and J genes are TRBV14 and TRBJ1-6; D gene unclear. The CDR3 sequence is 15 residues long. Germline V gene lookup returns CDR1 SGHDN and CDR2 FVKESK. Trimming shortened V by 3 bases and J by 9 bases, and 15 bases separated the two germline ends. The CDR3 loop reads CASSHRAMRGSPLHF. DNA for the CDR3: TGTGCCAGCAGCCACCGGGCAATGCGGGGTTCACCCCTCCACTTT.